This note documents a single T cell receptor (beta chain) sequence. The V end lost 8 bases, the J end lost 3 bases, and 12 bases lay between the germline ends. This CDR3 has 13 amino acids. The record originates from a study of identical twins. A universal primer site was added by template switching, and unique molecular identifiers were carried by the cDNA. TCRdb reanalysed the 5' RACE reads using MiXCR and keeps one entry per CDR3 protein. The data show under 800,000 distinct CDR3 sequences, about 20% seen once. The same data also went into a second study, on T cells expressing NK-cell markers. That paper notes: In sorted CD3+CD56+NKG2C+, CD3+CD56+NKG2C- and CD3+CD56-NKG2C+ T cells, TCR beta repertoires were obtained. T cells sorted in several experiments were restricted to alpha-beta TCR T cells by an anti-gamma-delta TCR antibody.

The chain has TRBV12-3 or TRBV12-4 and TRBJ2-3; D unresolved. The material sequenced was PBMCs. This TCR derives from a young woman in good health. Here the CDR3 DNA reads TGTGCCAGCGGTCTCAGTTGGACAGATACGCAGTATTTT. Translation gives CASGLSWTDTQYF.